This TCR beta chain is drawn from a study of shared clonotypes between healthy human individuals. Looking at the study overall: Donors consisted of two women and a few men between 18 and 49.

Genomic DNA of unsorted samples came from roughly 90 million PBMCs. Trimming shortened V by 0 bases and J by 9 bases, and 12 bases separated the two germline ends. The CDR3 is 13 amino acids. The germline V gene encodes CDR1 GTSNPN and CDR2 SVGIG (reference sequence). Method: immunoSEQ multiplex PCR; TCRdb's copy keeps in-frame clones and lacks some. The data contain some 510,000 clones, 79% of them singletons. The chain has TRBV30 and TRBJ2-1; D not resolved. Specimen: PBMCs. The sequence derives from a woman aged 40-49 years in good health. Some clones in this sample may be carry-over from other donors' samples. CDR3 protein: CAWSVGHDGEQFF. CDR3 nucleotide sequence: TGTGCCTGGAGTGTAGGGCATGACGGTGAGCAGTTCTTC.